This T cell receptor beta chain was found in a study of T cell responses to AZD1222 COVID-19 vaccine. Study-level findings and limits: Two AZD1222 administrations were followed by greater Spike-specific TCR breadth and depth. Mapped onto spike, vaccine-associated CD4 TCRs spanned it and were dominant at 160-218 and 743-854.

Turning to this clone: The antigen is undetermined.

Produced via immunoSEQ multiplex PCR; TCRdb's table is partial and in-frame only. The repertoire consists of more than 80,000 clones, with 85% to 90% occurring once and the leading ten covering 10%. The CDR3 is 15 amino acids. V shed 11 bases and J 7 bases; nucleotides not matched to a gene: 15. Germline CDR1 is LNHDA and CDR2 is SQIVND (reference sequence). This chain joins TRBV19 and TRBJ2-1; 9 bases are a match to TRBD1. The clonotype was recovered from an adult in good health. The material was peripheral blood, obtained on day 0 of AZD1222 vaccination. CDR3 loop: CASTHRDRVLNEQFF. In nucleotides, the CDR3 is TGTGCCTCCACCCACCGGGACAGGGTTTTGAATGAGCAGTTCTTC.